The rows below give T cell receptor beta chains drawn from one sample of a study of memory CD4+ T cells and cytomegalovirus serostatus. Some clones are missing from TCRdb's copy, which holds only in-frame ones; the method was immunoSEQ multiplex PCR. Of 45,000 to 65,000 clones listed, about 80% are singletons. What was sequenced was memory CD4+ T cells from blood. Receptors originate from an adult in good health and CMV-seropositive. Each CDR3 is given with its conserved first and last residue. Fields, in order: CDR3 length, clone size, V gene, CDR3 protein. The listing skips clone size in some rows; elsewhere it reads once, few, many or a size class.

len: 13; abundance: .; v_gene: TRBV30; CDR3aa: CAWSLGINYGYTF
len: 14; abundance: .; v_gene: TRBV7-9; CDR3aa: CASSSGTDGSPLHF
len: 13; abundance: .; v_gene: TRBV2; CDR3aa: CASSGQGGSPLHF
len: 17; abundance: .; v_gene: TRBV9; CDR3aa: CASSVASGRAAVDTQYF
len: 16; abundance: .; v_gene: TRBV5-1; CDR3aa: CASSSGTTDQADEQYF
len: 14; abundance: .; v_gene: TRBV28; CDR3aa: CASSPALQGRGYTF
len: 17; abundance: few; v_gene: TRBV15; CDR3aa: CATSRNRAARGPDTQYF
len: 14; abundance: .; v_gene: TRBV5-1; CDR3aa: CASSENTGENEQFF
len: 15; abundance: .; v_gene: TRBV21-1; CDR3aa: CASSAPTGGWIEQYF
len: 14; abundance: .; v_gene: TRBV5-1; CDR3aa: CASSLDPGLNTIYF
len: 13; abundance: medium-sized; v_gene: TRBV5-8; CDR3aa: CASSYDRAQEQYF
len: 16; abundance: .; v_gene: TRBV15; CDR3aa: CATSRAVGRANYGYTF
len: 14; abundance: .; v_gene: TRBV7-3; CDR3aa: CASSSIRGNGELFF
len: 15; abundance: .; v_gene: TRBV7-9; CDR3aa: CASSKNGAGREKLFF
len: 14; abundance: .; v_gene: TRBV6-1; CDR3aa: CASRKTGGHSPLHF
len: 15; abundance: few; v_gene: TRBV27; CDR3aa: CASSLTSGSLDTQYF
len: 16; abundance: .; v_gene: TRBV5-1; CDR3aa: CASSISESSYNSPLHF
len: 14; abundance: .; v_gene: TRBV5-1; CDR3aa: CASSLRDSTPEQYF
len: 17; abundance: .; v_gene: TRBV28; CDR3aa: CASSHNRGLASTDTQYF
len: 15; abundance: .; v_gene: TRBV19; CDR3aa: CASSRAGTGGEKLFF
len: 15; abundance: few; v_gene: TRBV7-2; CDR3aa: CASSWGGGNGNTIYF
len: 16; abundance: .; v_gene: TRBV19; CDR3aa: CASSIWDIRDNYGYTF
len: 13; abundance: .; v_gene: TRBV30; CDR3aa: CAWSVGPKETQYF
len: 17; abundance: once; v_gene: TRBV19; CDR3aa: CASSTRTSGGSSYEQYF
len: 14; abundance: .; v_gene: TRBV30; CDR3aa: CAWISGQGITEAFF
len: 14; abundance: once; v_gene: TRBV5-1; CDR3aa: CASSLRQGADTQYF
len: 13; abundance: .; v_gene: TRBV19; CDR3aa: CASTRTVNYGYTF
len: 11; abundance: few; v_gene: TRBV7-9; CDR3aa: CAGAGLDTQYF
len: 11; abundance: .; v_gene: TRBV5-4; CDR3aa: CASGNSGELFF
len: 16; abundance: .; v_gene: TRBV28; CDR3aa: CASRHTGSGRSAEAFF
len: 16; abundance: .; v_gene: TRBV27; CDR3aa: CASSLFSGGLRDTQYF
len: 14; abundance: .; v_gene: TRBV7-2; CDR3aa: CASSFRPTPDTQYF
len: 15; abundance: few; v_gene: TRBV30; CDR3aa: CAWSEGSRVNQPQHF
len: 15; abundance: .; v_gene: TRBV14; CDR3aa: CASSQRGFYYNEQFF
len: 17; abundance: .; v_gene: TRBV6-1; CDR3aa: CASSELDAGQGPYEQYF
len: 17; abundance: .; v_gene: TRBV2; CDR3aa: CASSGAGTGKGYTEAFF
len: 14; abundance: .; v_gene: TRBV6-5; CDR3aa: CASRFRTGNTEAFF
len: 15; abundance: few; v_gene: TRBV5-8; CDR3aa: CASSLTGAINYGYTF
len: 13; abundance: once; v_gene: TRBV25-1; CDR3aa: CASSGPLRLELFF
len: 15; abundance: .; v_gene: TRBV6-5; CDR3aa: CASSYSYGENYGYTF
len: 14; abundance: .; v_gene: TRBV6-1; CDR3aa: CASSPSGSVYEQFF
len: 12; abundance: .; v_gene: TRBV28; CDR3aa: CASSPNSYEQYF
len: 15; abundance: medium-sized; v_gene: TRBV5-8; CDR3aa: CASSFGLAGGGEQYF
len: 16; abundance: .; v_gene: TRBV4-1; CDR3aa: CASSQESSRGNEKLFF
len: 16; abundance: .; v_gene: TRBV2; CDR3aa: CASSLSGTGRNQPQHF
len: 13; abundance: .; v_gene: TRBV28; CDR3aa: CASSDGGNQPQHF
len: 17; abundance: .; v_gene: TRBV5-4; CDR3aa: CASSLGRGSHSYNEQFF
len: 16; abundance: .; v_gene: TRBV5-6; CDR3aa: CASSFSWREKAGEQFF
len: 16; abundance: .; v_gene: TRBV27; CDR3aa: CASSFEVVGLRNEQFF
len: 15; abundance: .; v_gene: TRBV7-9; CDR3aa: CASSLTSGRSNEQFF
len: 15; abundance: .; v_gene: TRBV6-1; CDR3aa: CATRAGFYDNSPLHF
len: 16; abundance: .; v_gene: TRBV6-4; CDR3aa: CASLQLGQELNTEAFF
len: 15; abundance: .; v_gene: TRBV6-1; CDR3aa: CASSAGQGSHEKLFF
len: 19; abundance: .; v_gene: TRBV6-1; CDR3aa: CASSGSRTSGLTAKNIQYF
len: 18; abundance: .; v_gene: TRBV18; CDR3aa: CASSYVSGGAVTINEQFF
len: 15; abundance: .; v_gene: TRBV7-2; CDR3aa: CASSSDGGLAYEQYF
len: 18; abundance: once; v_gene: TRBV18; CDR3aa: CASSPAAGPRSGANVLTF
len: 13; abundance: .; v_gene: TRBV28; CDR3aa: CASSFPLEGEQYF
len: 14; abundance: .; v_gene: TRBV28; CDR3aa: CASRKGKATDTQYF
len: 14; abundance: .; v_gene: TRBV7-9; CDR3aa: CASSLDSQYYGYTF